Below, 4 T cell receptor beta chains from the same sample are listed, as sequenced in a study of blood T cell repertoires in COVID-19. The assay was immunoSEQ multiplex PCR, and TCRdb's table has in-frame clones only and misses some. This sample has around 250,000 clones; roughly 83% occur once, and the top ten carry around 2.1%. The specimen sequenced was PBMCs or T cells enriched from blood (not recorded which). The receptors were gathered from a woman aged 50 to 60 who had recovered from COVID-19.

This chain uses TRBV5-4 with TRBJ2-2; 8 bases are a match to TRBD1. The CDR3 is made up of 14 amino acids. From germline, CDR1 is SGHNT and CDR2 YYREEE (reference sequence). V lost 3 bases and J lost 6; bases outside the gene matches: 4. Here the CDR3 reads CASSSQGASGELFF. CDR3 nucleotide sequence: TGTGCCAGCAGCTCCCAGGGGGCCTCCGGGGAGCTGTTTTTT.

The J gene is TRBJ2-7, the V gene TRBV5-1; TRBD1 aligns across 8 bases. Unmatched junction bases numbered 5, after V lost 0 bases and J lost 6 bases. CDR3 length: 14 residues. Germline CDR1 SGHRS, CDR2 YFSETQ. This CDR3 reads CASSLDTRGREQYF. The DNA of the CDR3 is TGCGCCAGCAGCTTGGATACCAGGGGGCGCGAGCAGTACTTC.

This chain joins TRBV4-1 and TRBJ2-1, with D perhaps matching TRBD1 (7 bases). The V gene lost 10 bases and the J gene lost 5 bases, with 12 bases spanning the gap. The germline V gene encodes CDR1 MGHRA and CDR2 YSYEKL. This CDR3 has 12 residues. The CDR3, as DNA: TGCGCCACCGCAGGGGGGAACAATGAGCAGTTCTTC. Protein sequence: CATAGGNNEQFF.

This chain joins TRBV4-1 and TRBJ2-5; 8 nucleotides agree with TRBD2. Germline V gives CDR1 MGHRA, CDR2 YSYEKL. With V trimmed by 1 base and J by 5 bases, 12 bases remained unmatched. This CDR3 is built from 17 residues. The DNA of the CDR3 is TGCGCCAGCAGCCAAGGTCGGGGGGGCCACGCAGGTGAGACCCAGTACTTC. Translated: CASSQGRGGHAGETQYF.